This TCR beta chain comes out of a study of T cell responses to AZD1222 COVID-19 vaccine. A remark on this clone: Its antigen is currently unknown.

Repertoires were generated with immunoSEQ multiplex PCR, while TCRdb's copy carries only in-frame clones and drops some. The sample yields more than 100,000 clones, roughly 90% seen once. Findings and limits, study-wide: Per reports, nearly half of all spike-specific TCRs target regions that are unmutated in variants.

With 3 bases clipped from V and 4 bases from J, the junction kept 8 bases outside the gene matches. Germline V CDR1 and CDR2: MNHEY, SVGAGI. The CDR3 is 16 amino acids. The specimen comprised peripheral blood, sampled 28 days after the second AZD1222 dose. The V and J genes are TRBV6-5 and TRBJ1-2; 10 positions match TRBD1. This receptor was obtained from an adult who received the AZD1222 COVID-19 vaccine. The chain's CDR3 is CASSYGNGQGVYGYTF. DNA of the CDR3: TGTGCCAGCAGTTATGGGAACGGACAGGGGGTCTATGGCTACACCTTC.